This T cell receptor beta chain was obtained from a study of blood T cell repertoires in COVID-19. The overall study: The samples span acute and convalescent COVID-19 from the United States, Italy and Spain. PBMCs, B-cell-depleted T cells, or T cells were the source of the cDNA or gDNA that made up the material.

In the study's own analysis: Reference gene primer amplification in the assay estimated nucleated cell counts. Sequencing used immunoSEQ multiplex PCR; TCRdb keeps in-frame clones, though not all of them. V and J calls and clone size are those listed in that table; D and trimming were worked out from the DNA. The sample gives around 26,000 clones, approximately 75% of which show up once; 2% to 2.5% is in the top ten. From germline, CDR1 is MNHEY and CDR2 SMNVEV (reference sequence). Losses at the gene ends were 6 bases for V and 1 base for J; bases not matched to a gene: 3. The CDR3 is 14 amino acids. It was during active infection that Seattle patients were enrolled and then longitudinally followed.

The V and J genes are TRBV27 and TRBJ2-7; 10 bases match TRBD2. This receptor was identified in a woman aged 65 to 85 with COVID-19, enrolled during active disease. The sequenced sample was peripheral blood. Here the CDR3 DNA reads TGTGCCAGCAGGGGACTAGCGAATTCCTACGAGCAGTACTTC. This gives the protein CASRGLANSYEQYF.